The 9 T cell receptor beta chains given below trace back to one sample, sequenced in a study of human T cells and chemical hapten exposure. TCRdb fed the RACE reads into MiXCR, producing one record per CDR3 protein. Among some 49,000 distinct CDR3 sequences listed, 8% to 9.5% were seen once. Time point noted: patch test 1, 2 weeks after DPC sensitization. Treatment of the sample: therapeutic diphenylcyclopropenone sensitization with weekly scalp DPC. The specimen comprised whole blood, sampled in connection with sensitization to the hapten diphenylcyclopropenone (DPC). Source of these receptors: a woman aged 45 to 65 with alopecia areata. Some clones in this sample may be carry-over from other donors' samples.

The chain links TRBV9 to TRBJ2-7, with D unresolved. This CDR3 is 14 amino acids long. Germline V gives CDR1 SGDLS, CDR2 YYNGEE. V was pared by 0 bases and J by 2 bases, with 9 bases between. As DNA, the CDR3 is TGTGCCAGCAGCGTAGCTTCCTCCCCCTACGAGCAGTACTTC. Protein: CASSVASSPYEQYF.

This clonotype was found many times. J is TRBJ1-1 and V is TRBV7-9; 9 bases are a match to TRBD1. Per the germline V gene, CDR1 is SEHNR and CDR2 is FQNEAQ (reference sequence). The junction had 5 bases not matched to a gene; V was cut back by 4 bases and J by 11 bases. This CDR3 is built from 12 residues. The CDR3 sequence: CASSSRQGEAFF. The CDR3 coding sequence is TGTGCCAGCAGCTCACGACAGGGGGAGGCTTTCTTT.

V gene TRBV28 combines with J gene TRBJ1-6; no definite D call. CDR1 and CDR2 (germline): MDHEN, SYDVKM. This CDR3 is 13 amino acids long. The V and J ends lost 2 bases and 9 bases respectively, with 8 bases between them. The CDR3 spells CASSLRVVSPLHF. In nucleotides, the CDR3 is TGTGCCAGCAGTTTACGGGTCGTTTCACCCCTCCACTTT.

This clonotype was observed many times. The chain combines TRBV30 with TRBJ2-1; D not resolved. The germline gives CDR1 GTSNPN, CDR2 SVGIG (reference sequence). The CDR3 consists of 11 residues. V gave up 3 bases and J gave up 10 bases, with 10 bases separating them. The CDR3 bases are TGTGCCTGGAGAGCCACCACCGAGCAGTTCTTC. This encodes CAWRATTEQFF.

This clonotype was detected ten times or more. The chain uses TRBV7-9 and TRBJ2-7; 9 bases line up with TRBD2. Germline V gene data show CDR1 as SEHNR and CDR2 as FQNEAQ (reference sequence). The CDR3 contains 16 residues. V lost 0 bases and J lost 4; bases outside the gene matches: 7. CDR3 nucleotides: TGTGCCAGCAGCTTAGCGCGTGGCGGGAGGGGGTACGAGCAGTACTTC. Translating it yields CASSLARGGRGYEQYF.

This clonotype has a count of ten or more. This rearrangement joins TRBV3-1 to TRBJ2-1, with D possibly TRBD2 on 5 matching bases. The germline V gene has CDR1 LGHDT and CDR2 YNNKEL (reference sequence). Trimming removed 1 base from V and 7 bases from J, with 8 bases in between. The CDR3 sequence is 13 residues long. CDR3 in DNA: TGTGCCAGCAGCCAAGTCGAGGGTAATGAGCAGTTCTTC. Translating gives CASSQVEGNEQFF.

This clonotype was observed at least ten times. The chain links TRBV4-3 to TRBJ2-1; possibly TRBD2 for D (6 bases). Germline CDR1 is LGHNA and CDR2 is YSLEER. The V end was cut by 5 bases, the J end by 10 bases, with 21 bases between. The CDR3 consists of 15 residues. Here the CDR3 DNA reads TGCGCCAGCAGCAAGGAGTACGCGGGATTAGAGGAGCAGTTCTTC. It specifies CASSKEYAGLEEQFF.

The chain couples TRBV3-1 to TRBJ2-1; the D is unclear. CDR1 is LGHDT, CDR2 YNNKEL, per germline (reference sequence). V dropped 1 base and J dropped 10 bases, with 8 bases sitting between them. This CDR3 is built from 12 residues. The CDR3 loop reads CASSQVGWEQFF. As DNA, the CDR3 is TGTGCCAGCAGCCAAGTTGGCTGGGAGCAGTTCTTC.

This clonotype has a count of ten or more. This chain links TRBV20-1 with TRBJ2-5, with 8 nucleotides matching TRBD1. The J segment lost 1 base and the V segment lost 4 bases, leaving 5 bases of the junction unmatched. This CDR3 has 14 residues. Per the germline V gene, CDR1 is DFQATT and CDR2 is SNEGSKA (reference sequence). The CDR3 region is CSATNRGSQETQYF. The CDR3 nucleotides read TGCAGTGCTACCAACAGGGGGAGCCAAGAGACCCAGTACTTC.